Listed here are 9 T cell receptor beta chains from one sample, sequenced in a study of blood T cells in healthy people across ages. Alongside a J-beta primer mix, a sample-barcoded 5' primer served in a second PCR lasting about 7 to 11 cycles. A single record per CDR3 protein comes from TCRdb applying MiXCR to the 5' RACE reads. Found here are approximately 780,000 distinct CDR3 sequences, roughly 26% of them singletons; the top ten hold around 2.9%. This sample was shared with a second study, whose subject was T cells of mothers and their children.

The source material was blood. These receptors originate from a boy younger than 18 in good health.

The chain couples TRBV6-2 or TRBV6-3 to TRBJ2-3; 11 nucleotides match TRBD2. Germline CDR1 is MNHEY and CDR2 is SVGEGT. This CDR3 comprises 14 residues. With V trimmed by 7 bases and J by 4 bases, 4 bases remained unmatched. DNA for the CDR3: TGTGCCAGCAATCTAGCGGGGGGATCAGATACGCAGTATTTT. Residues: CASNLAGGSDTQYF.

The V gene is TRBV10-1, the J gene TRBJ2-3, with D hard to call. Per germline, CDR1 WNHNN and CDR2 SYGVQD (reference sequence). V shed 1 base and J shed 0 bases, with 11 bases lying between them. This CDR3 is 16 amino acids long. This CDR3 is CASSEWRASSTDTQYF. DNA of the CDR3: TGCGCCAGCAGTGAGTGGAGAGCATCTAGCACAGATACGCAGTATTTT.

This clonotype was counted a few times. In DNA, the CDR3 is TGCGCCAGCAGGTGGAACACCGGGGAGCTGTTTTTT. It specifies CASRWNTGELFF. The V and J genes are TRBV5-1 and TRBJ2-2, with D unresolved. Between the trimmed V and J ends, which lost 5 bases and 1 base, there was a span of 3 bases. The germline CDR1 and CDR2 sequences are SGHRS and YFSETQ. CDR3 size: 12 residues.

This clonotype was observed a handful of times. For the CDR3, the DNA is TGTGCCAGCAGCGCCCCCAGGGGGATGAGTGAAAAACTGTTTTTT. It specifies CASSAPRGMSEKLFF. The chain couples TRBV7-9 to TRBJ1-4, with 7 bases that match TRBD1. V lost 5 bases to trimming and J lost 7 bases; unmatched junction nucleotides: 10. This CDR3 has 15 residues. Germline V lookup: CDR1 SEHNR, CDR2 FQNEAQ (reference sequence).

This clonotype has at least ten counts. The CDR3 region has the DNA TGTGCCAGCAGCCGACTTGGACAGGGAGGAGAGACCCAGTACTTC. Its protein product is CASSRLGQGGETQYF. V usage is TRBV7-9 and J usage is TRBJ2-5; TRBD1 agrees at 8 bases. This CDR3 is built from 15 residues. CDR1 SEHNR and CDR2 FQNEAQ come from the germline V gene (reference sequence). After removal of 5 bases from V and 4 bases from J, the junction contained 9 bases not matched to a gene.

V gene TRBV6-2 or TRBV6-3 combines with J gene TRBJ2-2; 8 bases are shared with TRBD2. CDR3 length: 15 residues. J lost 5 bases, V lost 8 bases, and 10 bases had no gene match. The germline V gene has CDR1 MNHEY and CDR2 SVGEGT. CDR3 coding DNA: TGTGCCAGCTCGGCACGGGGGGGCTGGACCGGGGAGCTGTTTTTT. It encodes CASSARGGWTGELFF.

The chain uses TRBV11-2 and TRBJ2-1; D remains ambiguous. Trimming shortened V by 0 bases and J by 7 bases, and 10 bases separated the two germline ends. CDR3 length: 14 residues. CDR1 and CDR2 (germline): SGHAT, FQNNGV. The CDR3 is CASSLESIANEQFF. The CDR3, as DNA: TGTGCCAGCAGCTTAGAGTCGATCGCGAATGAGCAGTTCTTC.

This chain joins TRBV10-3 and TRBJ1-1; D possibly corresponds to TRBD1 (5 bases). The CDR3 is 13 amino acids. Trimming left V 0 bases short and J 6 bases short, with 8 bases between. Germline-derived CDR1 and CDR2 are ENHRY and SYGVKD. The CDR3, as DNA: TGTGCCATCAGTGAGTCGGAGGGGTCTGAAGCTTTCTTT. As protein: CAISESEGSEAFF.

J is TRBJ2-1 and V is TRBV6-1; 8 bases line up with TRBD2. The CDR3 has 16 amino acids. V trimming: 6 bases; J trimming: 5 bases; junction bases outside the gene matches: 12. Per the germline V gene, CDR1 is MNHNS and CDR2 is SASEGT. The CDR3 nucleotides are TGTGCCAGCAGCCCCCGGTCGGGACTAGGGAACAATGAGCAGTTCTTC. It translates to CASSPRSGLGNNEQFF.